These 8 T cell receptor beta chains were sequenced from one sample in a study of blood T cells in healthy people across ages. It was with a sample-barcoded 5' primer and a J-beta primer mix that a second PCR of about 6 to 12 cycles was run. TCRdb redid the calling of the 5' RACE reads with MiXCR, one entry per CDR3 protein. Found here are some 920,000 distinct CDR3 sequences, roughly half of them singletons; the top ten hold over 20%. The sequencing input was blood. The source is a woman aged 55-69 years in good health.

The chain couples TRBV4-1 to TRBJ2-7; 7 positions match TRBD1. Germline CDR1 is MGHRA and CDR2 is YSYEKL. The CDR3 is made up of 15 amino acids. V was clipped by 2 bases and J by 4 bases; unmatched bases: 8. The CDR3 reads CASSQYQGVRYEQYF. Written as DNA, the CDR3 is TGCGCCAGCAGCCAATATCAGGGGGTAAGATACGAGCAGTACTTC.

Only a few counts were recorded for this clonotype. The rearrangement joins TRBV28 to TRBJ2-3, with a tentative D call TRBD1 (6 bases). The CDR3 covers 17 residues. Germline lookup yields CDR1 MDHEN and CDR2 SYDVKM. Trimming shortened V by 3 bases and J by 6 bases, and 22 bases separated the two germline ends. The CDR3 sequence is CASSLGDTAFWDDTQYF. The CDR3, as DNA: TGTGCCAGCAGTTTGGGGGACACCGCCTTTTGGGACGATACGCAGTATTTT.

This clonotype came up many times. The chain recombines TRBV4-2 with TRBJ2-1; D may correspond to TRBD1 or TRBD2 (5 bases each). V lost 0 bases and J 1 base, leaving 7 bases between the germline ends. Germline V CDR1 and CDR2: LGHNA, YNFKEQ. The CDR3 is 15 amino acids. As DNA, the CDR3 is TGTGCCAGCAGCCAAGATGGGGGATCCTACAATGAGCAGTTCTTC. Amino acid sequence: CASSQDGGSYNEQFF.

V gene TRBV5-5 combines with J gene TRBJ2-7; weak D call: TRBD2 (6 bases). The CDR3 sequence is 14 residues long. Germline CDR1 is SGHKS and CDR2 is YYEKEE (reference sequence). Trimming stripped 4 bases from V and 1 base from J, with 12 bases between. The CDR3 sequence is CASSMALASYEQYF. The CDR3 region has the DNA TGTGCCAGCAGCATGGCCCTAGCGTCCTACGAGCAGTACTTC.

The V and J genes are TRBV15 and TRBJ2-1; D is possibly TRBD2 (6 bases). The V gene's germline CDR1 is LNHNV and CDR2 YYDKDF (reference sequence). Deletions cut 1 base from V and 9 bases from J, with 16 bases between. This CDR3 has 15 residues. In DNA, the CDR3 is TGTGCCACCAGCAGAGGAGGAGGGAGTGGGGTTGAGCAGTTCTTC. Encoded protein: CATSRGGGSGVEQFF.

The chain carries TRBV20-1 and TRBJ2-5; 12 bases agree with TRBD2. Germline V gene lookup returns CDR1 DFQATT and CDR2 SNEGSKA (reference sequence). The CDR3 extends over 16 amino acids. The ends lost 2 bases at V and 3 bases at J; junction bases unmatched: 7. The CDR3 DNA follows: TGCAGTGCTAGAAGACTAGCGGGAGCCCCCGAAGAGACCCAGTACTTC. Protein: CSARRLAGAPEETQYF.

The rearrangement joins TRBV12-3 or TRBV12-4 to TRBJ1-6; D not resolved. Trimming took off 2 bases at V and 3 bases at J, with 11 bases between the two ends. There are 16 residues in the CDR3. The CDR3 DNA reads TGTGCCAGCAGTTTACGGCCAGAGAGCTATAATTCACCCCTCCACTTT. It specifies CASSLRPESYNSPLHF.

This rearrangement joins TRBV4-3 to TRBJ2-5, with 8 nucleotides matching TRBD1. Germline V gene lookup returns CDR1 LGHNA and CDR2 YSLEER. J lost 4 bases, V lost 2 bases, and 3 bases had no gene match. CDR3 length equals 14 residues. CDR3 region: CASSQNRGLETQYF. The CDR3, as DNA: TGCGCCAGCAGCCAAAACAGGGGGTTAGAGACCCAGTACTTC.